This paragraph covers one T cell receptor beta chain sequence. It lacks a known antigen. No much larger clonotype is one base removed from it; base qualities were not supplied. This record belongs to a study of cytomegalovirus exposure and HLA in healthy donors (dated by TCRdb to 2016 to 2017). Regarding the complete study: According to an earlier analysis of 587 of the donors, some 170 million T cells yielded some 110 million unique TCR beta sequences and 276 Gb of sequence data. The study aimed to test whether cataloging public T cell receptors could reveal signatures of past pathogen exposure. A later genetic analysis used genome-wide SNP genotypes for about three fifths of the 666 donors, treating that subset as a discovery cohort. Class I and class II HLA loci were covered by the typing at four-digit resolution. Several DR-DQ haplotypes were handled as single units for association and clustering because linkage in the cohort was strong. Donor age, sex, ethnicity and CMV serostatus were compiled together with the repertoire data. The study combined high-throughput TCR immunosequencing, statistical association of individual TCRs with disease status, and machine learning to predict cytomegalovirus infection status. In the later analysis, no new phenotypic data were used to find candidate immune exposures; instead, reliance was placed on TCR beta sequences and their occurrence across donors. Every repertoire in the discovery cohort had been generated on one and the same sequencing platform. A later analysis re-analyzed previously published TCR beta repertoires from about 730 donors and added high-resolution HLA genotyping to study TCR occurrence patterns. A separate validation cohort of 100 to 150 different subjects was used in addition to the roughly 670-subject first cohort. The study used immunosequencing to profile the T cell repertoires of approximately 690 subjects and linked those repertoires to cytomegalovirus serostatus. On average, roughly 240,000 unique TCR beta nucleotide sequences were sequenced per donor among a few hundred genotyped donors of the cohort, with roughly 19% of those sequences being non-productive. About 310 gigabases of sequencing data and tens of millions of unique TCR sequences were included in an early release covering several hundred HLA-typed donors. To decide whether each TCR beta V gene segment behaved as functional or pseudogenic, an earlier analysis of approximately 590 of the donors relied on high-throughput TCR beta sequencing. Among the approximately 400 genotyped donors, around 81% belonged to the genetic ancestry cluster associated with self-reported Caucasian donors. Typing coverage differed by locus: A, B, C, DRB1 and DQB1 were typed in roughly 620-640 donors, DQA1 in 522, DPA1 in 600 to 610, and DPB1 in roughly 470. The paper's findings and limits, for the study overall: The classifier was reported to diagnose cytomegalovirus status with high specificity and sensitivity in both the original and validation cohorts. Strong co-occurrence of HLA alleles, especially DR and DQ, made assigning TCR associations to individual alleles difficult. According to a later genetic analysis, donors in an Asian-associated ancestry cluster had fewer N-insertions in productive TCRs than the approximately 700-donor mean. A later analysis reported that several top co-occurrence clusters appeared linked to parvovirus B19, influenza, CMV and Epstein-Barr virus. A cluster of highly shared sequence variants was judged likely to represent a technical artifact of the sequencing pipeline. HLA typing was unavailable for some donors at each locus, so association tests used only the typed subset. Most TCR sequences were observed very rarely across donors, whereas some public TCRs were present in many individuals. A further reported finding was that TCR beta sequences accurately predicted the HLA-A and HLA-B alleles for most subjects in the first cohort. V-gene and J-gene trimming of TCR beta chains was associated with a missense DCLRE1C variant in a later genetic analysis, and the association was replicated in an independent cohort. A later analysis associated 16,951 TCR beta sequences with specific HLA alleles at a false discovery rate of 0.05. According to a later analysis, TCR association rates differed among HLA loci, with DRB1 alleles showing the most associated TCRs and HLA-C alleles showing the fewest. Roughly 15 rarely observed V segments, including chromosome 9 orphons, were excluded from the earlier analysis of a few hundred of the donors because counts were too low. In vitro tests confirmed that three of the cytomegalovirus-associated TCR beta chains recognize cytomegalovirus antigens. The presence/absence analyses assumed that sequencing depth was roughly uniform across donors, and that assumption may not be true. A total of 164 TCR beta chains were listed by the study as associated with cytomegalovirus. A later analysis found that HLA-associated TCR beta chains were more clonally expanded and had lower generation probabilities than equally common non-associated chains. The cohort was sequenced for TCR beta chains only, and without alpha or paired-chain data the features that could be detected were limited. It was suggested by the authors that the approach could potentially be generalized to other disease states and immunological phenotypes. Linkage disequilibrium might explain the correlated functional status among segregating V segments, but an unknown experimental factor could not be excluded. An earlier analysis of around 540 of the donors showed that most TCR beta V segments appeared in productive rearrangements either about 87% or about 30% of the time, which broadly matched IMGT annotations. The only immune exposure information available for the cohort was CMV serostatus. Some IMGT-functional V segments, including TRBV6-2 and TRBV6-3, could not be distinguished by the 87-base-pair reads and were therefore excluded. A later analysis found that most CMV-associated TCR beta chains appeared HLA-restricted, with HLA associations seemingly driven largely by CMV exposure.

Receptor libraries were prepared by the immunoSEQ multiplex PCR assay. The multiplex PCR relied on a mix of 60 forward primers for TCR Vbeta segments and 13 reverse primers for TCR Jbeta segments. A multiplex PCR assay on genomic DNA amplified the CDR3 region of rearranged TCR beta genes. The Illumina HiSeq System was used to sequence the amplified TCR beta libraries as 87-base-pair reads. The paper's data handling went like this. In a later analysis, some 80 million unique TCR beta chains were counted across the roughly 670 repertoires, and roughly 11 million of these chains were shared by at least two donors. Raw reads were error-corrected and collapsed into unique sequences by a nearest-neighbor algorithm in which closely related sequences were merged to remove PCR and sequencing errors. To assign V, D and J gene segments, CDR3 sequences were aligned to IMGT reference sequences. For a sequence to be retained, at least a six-nucleotide match to both a V gene segment and a J gene segment was required. A rearrangement was called productive if the CDR3 had no stop codons and remained in frame with V and J, and every other rearrangement was called non-productive. CDR3 was defined according to IMGT convention as the region running from the second conserved V-encoded cysteine to the conserved J-encoded phenylalanine. The earlier analysis of 500 to 600 of the donors excluded sequences that lacked an unambiguous match to a single V gene segment. An earlier analysis of 587 of the donors called V segments functional above 56.7% productive rearrangements and segregating when the between-donor standard deviation exceeded 5%. A statistical classification framework was developed to diagnose cytomegalovirus status using the catalog of TCR beta chain sequences. V and J gene assignment, in a later analysis, came from comparing TCR nucleotide sequences with IMGT/GENE-DB human TR gene sequences. The TCRdist pipeline was used in a later analysis to assign CDR3 sequences and most-parsimonious VDJ recombination scenarios. In a later analysis, each TCR beta chain was defined by its CDR3 amino acid sequence together with its V-gene family, and reads lacking a unique V-gene family were excluded. A later analysis removed 592 highly shared, low-generation-probability nucleotide sequences to deal with suspected cross-contamination and a sequencing artifact. For each public chain, a later analysis derived a clonal expansion index from normalized ranks of inferred template counts within each repertoire. In a later analysis, generation probabilities were computed with a VDJ recombination model fitted to out-of-frame rearrangements, and the resulting probabilities were checked against IGoR. Hypergeometric tests were used in a later analysis to score TCR-TCR, TCR-HLA and TCR-CMV co-occurrence, with a repertoire-size bias correction applied to the TCR pairs. In a later analysis, false discovery rates were estimated by permuting HLA or CMV assignments 20 times. A later analysis grouped co-occurring TCRs with DBSCAN, adding TCRdist sequence similarity when clustering within HLA-allele-positive subsets. Repertoires with fewer than 30,000 or more than 120,000 public chains, plus five repertoires with anomalous nucleotide sharing, were excluded from co-occurrence clustering. Sourced from immuneACCESS, this table was stored by TCRdb with only in-frame sequences that have V and J called. A share of the clones is absent; for the studies checked, an unresolved V gene accounts for under half, and the remainder has no known explanation. V, J and clone size are taken as reported in that table, and D and trimming were inferred from the DNA itself. This sample is represented by roughly 150,000 clones; about 72% of them were singletons. Roughly 2.1% of the sample belongs to the ten largest clones.

Reading the germline V gene (reference sequence) gives CDR1 GTSNPN and CDR2 SVGIG. From the cysteine up to the phenylalanine, the CDR3 has a length of 12 residues. The only DNA kept is the CDR3, 36 bases in frame from the first base. Trimming takes 0 bases from V and 6 bases from J, and the germline ends sit 8 bases apart. The cohort was made up of approximately 670 healthy bone marrow donors. Cohort members were all nominally healthy when sampled, although unrecorded immune exposures were likely present. The donor was CMV seronegative and was included in the group of several hundred seronegative cohort members. Each donor provided a peripheral blood sample, and peripheral blood mononuclear cells were used for TCR beta sequencing. The Qiagen DNeasy Blood Extraction Kit was used to extract genomic DNA from the blood cell samples.

The sequenced sample was PBMCs. The receptor was derived from a man aged 40-49 years in good health and CMV-seronegative. The chain was built from TRBV30 and TRBJ1-2, with the D gene not clear enough to name. The CDR3 region: CAWSVHRDGYTF. The nucleotide sequence reads as follows: TGTGCCTGGAGTGTACATCGGGATGGCTACACCTTC.